This TCR beta chain stems from a study of T cells in Graves' hyperthyroidism and ophthalmopathy. Lactation, pregnancy, other autoimmune disease or uncontrolled infection led to exclusion of patients. This clonotype was counted at least ten times. Amplified regions were TCR beta CDR3 sequences from RNA transcripts. During a first-round RT-PCR of the TCR CDR3, the HTBI primer set was used. TCRdb re-derived calls from the multiplex PCR reads in MiXCR, one entry per CDR3 protein. The table shows hundreds of thousands of distinct CDR3 sequences, with 20% to 30% occurring only once. CDR1 SGHVS and CDR2 FQNEAQ come from the germline V gene. The CDR3 loop spans 18 amino acids. V was clipped by 6 bases and J by 2 bases; unmatched bases: 14.

The material sequenced was blood. The chain combines TRBV7-8 with TRBJ2-3, with TRBD2 identical over 10 bases. The sequence was obtained from a man in his fifties or sixties with Graves' hyperthyroidism. CDR3 region: CASSTWVASGRNTDTQYF. Here the CDR3 DNA reads TGTGCCAGCAGTACCTGGGTGGCTAGCGGGAGAAACACAGATACGCAGTATTTT.